This T cell receptor (beta chain) comes out of a study of cytomegalovirus exposure and HLA in healthy donors. At the level of the study: Inside one of the first data releases sat some 93 million unique TCRs taken from HLA-typed donors.

This clone was recorded a few times. The CDR3 is 14 amino acids. Germline values: CDR1 SGHVS, CDR2 FNYEAQ. Trimming stripped 0 bases from V and 2 bases from J, with 7 bases between. The PCR contained 60 Vbeta and 13 Jbeta primers. Assay used: immunoSEQ multiplex PCR; TCRdb lists only in-frame clones, some missing. The sample shows approximately 110,000 clones, around 78% of them seen only once. The source material was PBMCs. The genes are TRBV7-6 and TRBJ1-1; no reliable D call. This receptor was obtained from a man aged 45 to 65 in good health and CMV-seronegative. In DNA form, the CDR3 reads TGTGCCAGCAGCTTAGCCCAGTTTAACACTGAAGCTTTCTTT. As protein: CASSLAQFNTEAFF.